The T cell receptor (beta chain) described here comes from a study of T cells in Graves' hyperthyroidism and ophthalmopathy. This clonotype was seen repeatedly, ten times or more. The CDR3 spans 13 residues. Trimming removed 0 bases at V and 1 base at J, with 3 bases between. The germline V gene encodes CDR1 SGHTA and CDR2 FQGTGA. The TCR beta CDR3 regions underwent amplification using RNA transcripts as the source. Primed by the HTBI set, a first-round RT-PCR was run on the TCR CDR3. Each CDR3 protein is one row after TCRdb ran MiXCR on the multiplex PCR reads. The table shows over 500,000 distinct CDR3 sequences, with 15% to 20% occurring only once.

Sequencing input: blood. This chain connects TRBV7-3 to TRBJ1-1, with no clear D. The receptor was isolated from a woman in her twenties or thirties with Graves' ophthalmopathy. For the CDR3, the DNA is TGTGCCAGCAGCTTAACTCCGAACACTGAAGCTTTCTTT. Its protein is CASSLTPNTEAFF.